Listed below are T cell receptor beta chains from one sample, sequenced in a study of CD8 T cells in Susac syndrome. TCRdb re-called the immunoSEQ multiplex PCR reads with MiXCR, one entry per CDR3 protein. The sample has roughly 200,000 distinct CDR3 sequences, 85% to 95% seen once. Sequenced material: CD4+ T cells from PBMCs. The origin of the receptors is a human donor with Susac syndrome. The CDR3 runs from the conserved cysteine through the conserved F or W. The D gene is left open where the match is weak. Expanded clones get a size class; other rows say once, few or many, or leave the size out.

v_call: TRBV30; j_call: TRBJ2-7; d_call: TRBD1; clone_size: NA; cdr3_nt: TGTGCCTGGAGGCCGGGACAGGGGGCTGTCGAGCAGTACTTC; cdr3_aa: CAWRPGQGAVEQYF
v_call: TRBV29-1; j_call: TRBJ1-5; d_call: NA; clone_size: NA; cdr3_nt: TGCAGCGTAAGCCAGGGGACGATGGCTGATCAGCCCCAGCATTTT; cdr3_aa: CSVSQGTMADQPQHF
v_call: TRBV15; j_call: TRBJ1-5; d_call: NA; clone_size: NA; cdr3_nt: TGTGCCACCAGCAGAGATACCCAGCCCCAGCATTTT; cdr3_aa: CATSRDTQPQHF
v_call: TRBV29-1; j_call: TRBJ1-2; d_call: TRBD1; clone_size: NA; cdr3_nt: TGCAGCGTCGGTCAGGGGGCGGCCTTCTATGGCTACACCTTC; cdr3_aa: CSVGQGAAFYGYTF
v_call: TRBV6-1; j_call: TRBJ2-5; d_call: TRBD1; clone_size: NA; cdr3_nt: TGTGCCAGCACCCGCGCCGGCCCGGGACAGGGACAAGAGACCCAGTACTTC; cdr3_aa: CASTRAGPGQGQETQYF
v_call: TRBV5-1; j_call: TRBJ1-1; d_call: NA; clone_size: NA; cdr3_nt: TGCGCCAGCAGCCCCCAGGACCTCACTGAAGCTTTCTTT; cdr3_aa: CASSPQDLTEAFF
v_call: TRBV6-1; j_call: TRBJ1-1; d_call: NA; clone_size: NA; cdr3_nt: TGTGCCAGCAGACTAAACACGGCCCCTGCTGAAGCTTTCTTT; cdr3_aa: CASRLNTAPAEAFF
v_call: TRBV30; j_call: TRBJ1-6; d_call: NA; clone_size: NA; cdr3_nt: TGTGCCTGGAGTGGGGACACCACTTATAATTCACCCCTCCACTTT; cdr3_aa: CAWSGDTTYNSPLHF
v_call: TRBV4-2; j_call: TRBJ2-7; d_call: TRBD1; clone_size: NA; cdr3_nt: TGTGCCAGCAGCCAAGAGACAGGGCGGTGGAACGAGCAGTACTTC; cdr3_aa: CASSQETGRWNEQYF
v_call: TRBV6-1; j_call: TRBJ1-2; d_call: NA; clone_size: NA; cdr3_nt: TGTGCCAGCAGTGAAGCAGAGGGGGGCTACACCTTC; cdr3_aa: CASSEAEGGYTF
v_call: TRBV19; j_call: TRBJ2-4; d_call: NA; clone_size: NA; cdr3_nt: TGTGCCAGTAGTCCCCGGCCCGTGATAGCCAAAAACATTCAGTACTTC; cdr3_aa: CASSPRPVIAKNIQYF
v_call: TRBV20-1; j_call: TRBJ2-7; d_call: NA; clone_size: NA; cdr3_nt: TGCAGTGCTACCCGGGGGGCCTCTGCCGAGCAGTACTTC; cdr3_aa: CSATRGASAEQYF
v_call: TRBV29-1; j_call: TRBJ1-1; d_call: NA; clone_size: NA; cdr3_nt: TGCAGCGTTGGGTCGTTAGGGGGGAGCAGGAACACTGAAGCTTTCTTT; cdr3_aa: CSVGSLGGSRNTEAFF
v_call: TRBV12-3/TRBV12-4; j_call: TRBJ1-2; d_call: TRBD1; clone_size: NA; cdr3_nt: TGTGCCAGCAGGGGACAGGGCCGTGGTGGCTACACCTTC; cdr3_aa: CASRGQGRGGYTF
v_call: TRBV6-1; j_call: TRBJ2-3; d_call: NA; clone_size: once; cdr3_nt: TGTGCCAGCAGTGAACAAGACACCTCCACAGATACGCAGTATTTT; cdr3_aa: CASSEQDTSTDTQYF
v_call: TRBV20-1; j_call: TRBJ2-3; d_call: TRBD2; clone_size: NA; cdr3_nt: TGCAGTGCTAGAGATCCTAGCGGGGGGCGGACAGATACGCAGTATTTT; cdr3_aa: CSARDPSGGRTDTQYF
v_call: TRBV20-1; j_call: TRBJ2-4; d_call: NA; clone_size: NA; cdr3_nt: TGCAGTGCTAGAGATGGGCAGCGATTAGCCAAAAACATTCAGTACTTC; cdr3_aa: CSARDGQRLAKNIQYF
v_call: TRBV7-3; j_call: TRBJ1-6; d_call: NA; clone_size: NA; cdr3_nt: TGTGCCAGCAGCTTAATGCGGACCTCCCCCCTCCACTTT; cdr3_aa: CASSLMRTSPLHF
v_call: TRBV20-1; j_call: TRBJ1-1; d_call: NA; clone_size: NA; cdr3_nt: TGCAGTGCTAGCGGGCGGACTGTGAACACTGAAGCTTTCTTT; cdr3_aa: CSASGRTVNTEAFF
v_call: TRBV5-1; j_call: TRBJ1-2; d_call: NA; clone_size: NA; cdr3_nt: TGCGCCAGCAAAGGTGGGACACTCTCCTATGGCTACACCTTC; cdr3_aa: CASKGGTLSYGYTF
v_call: TRBV29-1; j_call: TRBJ1-2; d_call: TRBD1; clone_size: NA; cdr3_nt: TGCAGCGTTGGGACAGGGTACGATTATGGCTACACCTTC; cdr3_aa: CSVGTGYDYGYTF
v_call: TRBV7-2; j_call: TRBJ2-1; d_call: NA; clone_size: NA; cdr3_nt: TGTGCCAGCAGTCCAACTATGTCGAGCTCCTACAATGAGCAGTTCTTC; cdr3_aa: CASSPTMSSSYNEQFF
v_call: TRBV2; j_call: TRBJ1-5; d_call: NA; clone_size: NA; cdr3_nt: TGTGCCAGCAGCCTAGACGGCCAGCCCCAGCATTTT; cdr3_aa: CASSLDGQPQHF
v_call: TRBV24-1; j_call: TRBJ2-1; d_call: TRBD2; clone_size: NA; cdr3_nt: TGTGCCACCAGCGAGGCAGGGAGGGACAATGAGCAGTTCTTC; cdr3_aa: CATSEAGRDNEQFF
v_call: TRBV7-3; j_call: TRBJ2-3; d_call: NA; clone_size: once; cdr3_nt: TGTGCCAGCAGATTTGGGGGCTCCACAGATACGCAGTATTTT; cdr3_aa: CASRFGGSTDTQYF
v_call: TRBV29-1; j_call: TRBJ2-2; d_call: TRBD1; clone_size: NA; cdr3_nt: TGCAGCGGGAAGGACAGGGGGCTCACCGGGGAGCTGTTTTTT; cdr3_aa: CSGKDRGLTGELFF
v_call: TRBV20-1; j_call: TRBJ2-4; d_call: TRBD2; clone_size: NA; cdr3_nt: TGCAGTGCTAGAGATCGGAGCGGGGGGGCCAGGAACATTCAGTACTTC; cdr3_aa: CSARDRSGGARNIQYF
v_call: TRBV6-1; j_call: TRBJ2-5; d_call: NA; clone_size: NA; cdr3_nt: TGTGCCAGCAGTGACCCGGACGGTCGTCTAGAGACCCAGTACTTC; cdr3_aa: CASSDPDGRLETQYF
v_call: TRBV7-8; j_call: TRBJ2-1; d_call: NA; clone_size: once; cdr3_nt: TGTGCCAGCAGAATCGGGGTCTCGGGGAATGAGCAGTTCTTC; cdr3_aa: CASRIGVSGNEQFF
v_call: TRBV3-1; j_call: TRBJ1-5; d_call: NA; clone_size: NA; cdr3_nt: TGTGCCAGCAGCCCCAGAGGGGGGGATCAGCAGCCCCAGCATTTT; cdr3_aa: CASSPRGGDQQPQHF
v_call: TRBV5-1; j_call: TRBJ2-1; d_call: NA; clone_size: NA; cdr3_nt: TGCGCCAGCAGCTTGGACCTAGACAATGAGCAGTTCTTC; cdr3_aa: CASSLDLDNEQFF
v_call: TRBV29-1; j_call: TRBJ2-1; d_call: NA; clone_size: NA; cdr3_nt: TGCAGCGTTGCCTCCGGGTCCACAACCAATGAGCAGTTCTTC; cdr3_aa: CSVASGSTTNEQFF
v_call: TRBV29-1; j_call: TRBJ1-5; d_call: NA; clone_size: NA; cdr3_nt: TGCAGCGTGGGAGAGGGTGGGAATCAGCCCCAGCATTTT; cdr3_aa: CSVGEGGNQPQHF
v_call: TRBV14; j_call: TRBJ1-2; d_call: NA; clone_size: NA; cdr3_nt: TGTGCCAGCAGCCCGCTCACCCTCCGGGGGCAAGGCTACACCTTC; cdr3_aa: CASSPLTLRGQGYTF
v_call: TRBV13; j_call: TRBJ1-2; d_call: NA; clone_size: NA; cdr3_nt: TGTGCCAGCAGCTTAGAGCAGGGGAGGGATGGCTACACCTTC; cdr3_aa: CASSLEQGRDGYTF
v_call: TRBV29-1; j_call: TRBJ1-6; d_call: NA; clone_size: few; cdr3_nt: TGCAGCGTTGGATTAGGGGTGAATTCACCCCTCCACTTT; cdr3_aa: CSVGLGVNSPLHF
v_call: TRBV12-3/TRBV12-4; j_call: TRBJ2-3; d_call: NA; clone_size: NA; cdr3_nt: TGTGCCAGCAGCCCCTGGGAAGGTACGCAGTATTTT; cdr3_aa: CASSPWEGTQYF
v_call: TRBV28; j_call: TRBJ2-7; d_call: NA; clone_size: once; cdr3_nt: TGTGCCAGCAGCGGTGGGACCTACTACGAGCAGTACTTC; cdr3_aa: CASSGGTYYEQYF
v_call: TRBV29-1; j_call: TRBJ2-3; d_call: NA; clone_size: NA; cdr3_nt: TGCAGCGTTGCGGGGGGCTATTGGGCAGATACGCAGTATTTT; cdr3_aa: CSVAGGYWADTQYF
v_call: TRBV2; j_call: TRBJ1-6; d_call: TRBD1; clone_size: NA; cdr3_nt: TGTGCCAGCAGGGTGACAGGGGCGGATTCACCCCTCCACTTT; cdr3_aa: CASRVTGADSPLHF
v_call: TRBV5-6; j_call: TRBJ2-3; d_call: NA; clone_size: NA; cdr3_nt: TGTGCCAGCACCAAAATAGGAGGAGAGACAGATACGCAGTATTTT; cdr3_aa: CASTKIGGETDTQYF
v_call: TRBV7-2; j_call: TRBJ2-7; d_call: NA; clone_size: NA; cdr3_nt: TGTGCCAGCAGCTTAGTCGGTTTGGGGGGCGAGCAGTACTTC; cdr3_aa: CASSLVGLGGEQYF
v_call: TRBV20-1; j_call: TRBJ1-2; d_call: NA; clone_size: NA; cdr3_nt: TGCAGTGCTTCGGAAGGCGGCGGATCTGGCTACACCTTC; cdr3_aa: CSASEGGGSGYTF
v_call: TRBV12-3/TRBV12-4; j_call: TRBJ2-7; d_call: TRBD1; clone_size: NA; cdr3_nt: TGTGCCAGCAGTCGACTGGGACAGGGTAGGGAGCAGTACTTC; cdr3_aa: CASSRLGQGREQYF
v_call: TRBV12-3/TRBV12-4; j_call: TRBJ2-1; d_call: TRBD2; clone_size: few; cdr3_nt: TGTGCCAGCAGTCGGACTAGCGGGGGGAATGAGCAGTTCTTC; cdr3_aa: CASSRTSGGNEQFF
v_call: TRBV7-9; j_call: TRBJ2-1; d_call: TRBD2; clone_size: once; cdr3_nt: TGTGCCAGCAGCCAGGGACTAGCCATCAATGAGCAGTTCTTC; cdr3_aa: CASSQGLAINEQFF
v_call: TRBV20-1; j_call: TRBJ2-1; d_call: NA; clone_size: NA; cdr3_nt: TGCAGTGCTAGGAGTCAGGGGTTTCACAATGAGCAGTTCTTC; cdr3_aa: CSARSQGFHNEQFF
v_call: TRBV20-1; j_call: TRBJ1-6; d_call: NA; clone_size: NA; cdr3_nt: TGCAGTGCTAGGTGGGGGACCAAGGATTCACCCCTCCACTTT; cdr3_aa: CSARWGTKDSPLHF
v_call: TRBV20-1; j_call: TRBJ1-5; d_call: TRBD1; clone_size: NA; cdr3_nt: TGCAGTGCTAGGGAACAAGGCAGGGGGCAAGGACAGCCCCAGCATTTT; cdr3_aa: CSAREQGRGQGQPQHF
v_call: TRBV29-1; j_call: TRBJ2-7; d_call: NA; clone_size: few; cdr3_nt: TGCAGCGTTGGAAGTGCTAGCTACGAGCAGTACTTC; cdr3_aa: CSVGSASYEQYF
v_call: TRBV7-2; j_call: TRBJ2-7; d_call: TRBD1; clone_size: NA; cdr3_nt: TGTGCCAGCAGCGGACAGGGGGTCAACTACGAGCAGTACTTC; cdr3_aa: CASSGQGVNYEQYF
v_call: TRBV20-1; j_call: TRBJ1-1; d_call: NA; clone_size: once; cdr3_nt: TGCAGTGCTAGACACCCTCTTGACGGTGGCGCTGAAGCTTTCTTT; cdr3_aa: CSARHPLDGGAEAFF
v_call: TRBV24-1; j_call: TRBJ2-5; d_call: NA; clone_size: NA; cdr3_nt: TGTGCCACCAGTGATTTCGCAGGGAGGAAGTACTTC; cdr3_aa: CATSDFAGRKYF
v_call: TRBV10-3; j_call: TRBJ2-5; d_call: TRBD1; clone_size: NA; cdr3_nt: TGTGCCACCCAGGGAACAGGGGCAGAGACCCAGTACTTC; cdr3_aa: CATQGTGAETQYF
v_call: TRBV10-3; j_call: TRBJ2-7; d_call: TRBD1; clone_size: NA; cdr3_nt: TGTGCCACAGGGGGATCATTTTCCCGGGACGAGCAGTACTTC; cdr3_aa: CATGGSFSRDEQYF